Here is one TCR beta chain with its context. The antigen remains unidentified. The data were produced by immunoSEQ multiplex PCR, yet TCRdb's version contains in-frame clones alone and is incomplete. The table lists 100,000 or so clones, about 96% of them singletons, with around 2.2% in the top ten. Trimming cost V 3 bases and J 0 bases; bases outside gene matches: 8. The CDR3 contains 17 residues. The germline V gene encodes CDR1 LNHDA and CDR2 SQIVND (reference sequence). The data originate from a study of OX40 agonist ivuxolimab in advanced cancers. Study context: Ivuxolimab is a fully human IgG2 antibody that activates OX40 (CD134). Three dose-escalation patients had partial responses: one with hepatocellular carcinoma and two with cutaneous melanoma.

Whole-study findings and limits: Within 6 weeks, CD4+ and CD8+ blood T cells expanded clonally at 0.1 to 3.0 mg/kg.

The V and J genes are TRBV19 and TRBJ2-4; 7 positions agree with TRBD2. Source: CD4+ or CD8+ T cells sorted from blood, taken in a trial of the OX40 agonist ivuxolimab. The sequence was collected from an adult with an advanced solid tumor such as melanoma, head and neck, liver or kidney cancer. The CDR3 DNA reads as TGTGCCAGTAGTATGAAGGGAGCGGGGCTAGCCAAAAACATTCAGTACTTC. Translating gives CASSMKGAGLAKNIQYF.